Presented here are 16 T cell receptor beta chains from one specimen sequenced in a study of T cell responses to AZD1222 COVID-19 vaccine. The method was immunoSEQ multiplex PCR; TCRdb's version includes in-frame clones alone and lacks a portion of them. The table lists about 140,000 clones, about 90% of them singletons. Sequenced material: peripheral blood, taken 28 days after the second AZD1222 dose. Receptors originate from an adult who received the AZD1222 COVID-19 vaccine.

The chain carries TRBV9 and TRBJ2-7; 10 nucleotides line up with TRBD2. CDR1 is SGDLS, CDR2 YYNGEE, per germline. V gave up 4 bases and J gave up 5 bases; unmatched junction bases: 9. The length of the CDR3 is 15 residues. The CDR3 loop reads CASSRTGTSAHEQYF. Written as DNA, the CDR3 is TGTGCCAGCAGCCGCACCGGGACTAGCGCCCACGAGCAGTACTTC.

This rearrangement joins TRBV28 to TRBJ1-5; D is ambiguous. The CDR3 extends over 16 amino acids. Germline loops: CDR1 MDHEN, CDR2 SYDVKM. V lost 1 base and J lost 0, with 10 bases in between. CDR3 amino acids: CASSLFRWSSNQPQHF. For the CDR3, the DNA is TGTGCCAGCAGTTTATTTAGGTGGAGTAGCAATCAGCCCCAGCATTTT.

The rearrangement links TRBV6-5 to TRBJ2-6; unclear D gene. Trimming removed 2 bases from V and 11 bases from J, with 16 bases in between. CDR1 and CDR2 (germline): MNHEY, SVGAGI. CDR3 size: 15 residues. CDR3 bases: TGTGCCAGCAGTTACCGGGTTCCCTTGGGCCACGTCCTGACTTTC. It encodes CASSYRVPLGHVLTF.

The V and J genes are TRBV28 and TRBJ1-4; 8 nucleotides agree with TRBD1. This CDR3 comprises 15 residues. J gave up 7 bases and V 5 bases, and 9 bases lay outside the gene matches. CDR1 and CDR2 from the germline V gene are MDHEN and SYDVKM. This chain's CDR3 is CASSTPTGGGEKLFF. CDR3 DNA: TGTGCCAGCAGTACTCCCACAGGGGGTGGTGAAAAACTGTTTTTT.

This chain uses TRBV5-4 with TRBJ1-1, with unresolved D. V lost 5 bases and J lost 5, with 19 bases in between. The germline V gene has CDR1 SGHNT and CDR2 YYREEE (reference sequence). CDR3 length: 15 amino acids. The CDR3 coding sequence is TGTGCCAGCAGTCGTCCAGTGGGAGCGTGGACTGAAGCTTTCTTT. Amino acid sequence: CASSRPVGAWTEAFF.

The chain joins TRBV5-1 to TRBJ2-7; 8 bases align to TRBD1. The CDR3 contains 13 residues. Germline V gene data show CDR1 as SGHRS and CDR2 as YFSETQ. Losses at the gene ends were 5 bases for V and 0 bases for J; bases not matched to a gene: 1. The CDR3: CASSGQGSYEQYF. The CDR3 DNA reads TGCGCCAGCAGTGGACAGGGCTCCTACGAGCAGTACTTC.

The rearrangement links TRBV28 to TRBJ1-5; 7 bases map to TRBD1. The length of the CDR3 is 14 residues. Germline CDR1 reads MDHEN; CDR2 reads SYDVKM. V lost 3 bases, J lost 4 bases, and 3 bases stayed unmatched. In nucleotides, the CDR3 is TGTGCCAGCAGTTTTGGGGACAGAAATCAGCCCCAGCATTTT. Its protein product is CASSFGDRNQPQHF.

V usage is TRBV19 and J usage is TRBJ1-1, with TRBD1 identical over 10 bases. Germline values: CDR1 LNHDA, CDR2 SQIVND (reference sequence). The CDR3 is 16 residues long. The ends lost 4 bases at V and 7 bases at J; junction bases unmatched: 12. CDR3 sequence (DNA): TGTGCCAGTAGTACCATCCCGGGACAGGGGTTGGGTGAAGCTTTCTTT. Amino acids: CASSTIPGQGLGEAFF.

The chain carries TRBV6-1 and TRBJ2-2; 13 bases are a match to TRBD2. Germline loops: CDR1 MNHNS, CDR2 SASEGT. The V gene end was trimmed by 1 base and the J gene end by 10 bases; junction bases not matched to a gene: 3. The CDR3 totals 15 residues. The CDR3 bases are TGTGCCAGCAGTGAAGTCGGACTAGCGGGAGAGGAGCTGTTTTTT. Protein: CASSEVGLAGEELFF.

The chain uses TRBV20-1 and TRBJ2-1; perhaps D is TRBD1 or TRBD2 (5 bases each). V lost 3 bases and J lost 0, with 9 bases in between. Germline CDR1 and CDR2: DFQATT and SNEGSKA (reference sequence). The CDR3 consists of 14 residues. The CDR3 coding sequence is TGCAGTGCTAGTGGGGGAAGCTCCTACAATGAGCAGTTCTTC. Amino acids: CSASGGSSYNEQFF.

This chain links TRBV10-3 with TRBJ2-1; 13 bases match TRBD2. The CDR3 has 15 residues. V lost 6 bases, J lost 4 bases, and 3 bases stayed unmatched. Per germline, CDR1 ENHRY and CDR2 SYGVKD. The CDR3 sequence: CAIRTTSGGYNEQFF. The CDR3 DNA is TGTGCCATCAGGACGACTAGCGGGGGGTACAATGAGCAGTTCTTC.

The chain combines TRBV28 with TRBJ2-3, with 9 bases that match TRBD2. CDR1 and CDR2 (germline): MDHEN, SYDVKM. The CDR3 has 20 residues. The junction had 17 bases not matched to a gene; V was cut back by 3 bases and J by 1 base. CDR3 region: CASSLLGGRALRGGTDTQYF. DNA for the CDR3: TGTGCCAGCAGTTTGTTGGGCGGGAGGGCCCTCCGGGGAGGCACAGATACGCAGTATTTT.

The rearrangement links TRBV10-3 to TRBJ2-2, with 9 bases aligning to TRBD2. Germline V gene data show CDR1 as ENHRY and CDR2 as SYGVKD. V lost 1 base, J lost 7 bases, and 10 bases stayed unmatched. CDR3 length: 17 amino acids. CDR3 DNA sequence: TGTGCCATCAGTGAGTGGACTAGCGCCGAGGGTGGCGGGGAGCTGTTTTTT. It translates to CAISEWTSAEGGGELFF.

V gene TRBV4-1 combines with J gene TRBJ2-3, with D unclear. Looked up from germline, CDR1 is MGHRA and CDR2 is YSYEKL. The ends were cut back, 1 base at V and 4 bases at J, with 18 bases in the middle. This CDR3 is built from 17 residues. As DNA, the CDR3 is TGCGCCAGCAGCCAAGCCCCCCCTGGGTCGACTCCAGATACGCAGTATTTT. Translating it yields CASSQAPPGSTPDTQYF.

In this sample, this clone turned up once. The chain couples TRBV11-2 to TRBJ1-1; TRBD1 is a possible D gene (5 bases). The CDR3 is 14 amino acids. CDR1 and CDR2 from the germline V gene are SGHAT and FQNNGV. The germline V and J ends were trimmed by 0 bases and 6 bases, with 11 bases remaining between them. CDR3 nucleotides: TGTGCCAGCAGCTTAGAAGGGTTAGGGGCTGAAGCTTTCTTT. This gives the protein CASSLEGLGAEAFF.

The chain has TRBV7-2 and TRBJ2-5; 8 bases match TRBD1. This CDR3 spans 15 amino acids. Trimming removed 2 bases from V and 2 bases from J; junction bases left unmatched: 4. Germline V gene lookup returns CDR1 SGHTA and CDR2 FQGNSA. The CDR3 DNA is TGTGCCAGCAGCTTATCCGGGACAGGTCAAGAGACCCAGTACTTC. It specifies CASSLSGTGQETQYF.